These T cell receptor beta chains were read from a single sample in a study of T cells in Graves' hyperthyroidism and ophthalmopathy. TCRdb re-called the multiplex PCR reads with MiXCR, one entry per CDR3 protein. The profile shows some 700,000 distinct CDR3 sequences, around a sixth of them singletons. The source material was blood. These receptors were taken from a man aged 50-60 years with Graves' hyperthyroidism. Both conserved end residues are part of each CDR3. The D gene is left open where the match is weak. Clone size, where shown, is once, few, many, or a class for clones that have expanded.

j_gene | v_gene | abundance | d_gene | CDR3nt | CDR3aa
TRBJ1-5 | TRBV28 | few | TRBD1 | TGTGCCAGCAGTTCTCCGGGACAGGGGACAAATCAGCCCCAGCATTTT | CASSSPGQGTNQPQHF
TRBJ2-1 | TRBV5-1 | NA | TRBD2 | TGCGCCAGCAGCTTGGGGGGGGGGTCATTGGTAACTGAGCAGTTCTTC | CASSLGGGSLVTEQFF
TRBJ2-1 | TRBV28 | few | NA | TGTGCCAGCGAGCGAGAGGGGCCCAATGAGCAGTTCTTC | CASEREGPNEQFF
TRBJ2-3 | TRBV24-1 | few | TRBD1 | TGTGCCACCAGTGATTCAGGGGGAGATACGCAGTATTTT | CATSDSGGDTQYF
TRBJ2-1 | TRBV7-2 | few | TRBD2 | TGTGCCAGCAGACGTAGCGGGAGTAAGGGTCTGGAGCAGTTCTTC | CASRRSGSKGLEQFF
TRBJ1-1 | TRBV27 | many | NA | TGTGCCAGCAGACTACAGGGAGGGTCGAACACTGAAGCTTTCTTT | CASRLQGGSNTEAFF
TRBJ1-5 | TRBV12-3/TRBV12-4 | many | NA | TGTGCCAGCAGTTTTCATCAGCCCCAGCATTTT | CASSFHQPQHF
TRBJ1-1 | TRBV5-5 | NA | NA | TGTGCCAGCAGCTTTACCCAGAATTCGAACACTGAAGCTTTCTTT | CASSFTQNSNTEAFF
TRBJ2-3 | TRBV7-9 | NA | TRBD2 | TGCGCCAGCAGCCAAGAAGTAGGGCGACTAGCGGGACTCACAGATACGCAGTATTTT | CASSQEVGRLAGLTDTQYF
TRBJ2-7 | TRBV20-1 | few | NA | TGCAGTGCTAGTTTTGGGGGTAAGCCCTACGAGCAGTACTTC | CSASFGGKPYEQYF
TRBJ1-2 | TRBV6-1 | many | NA | TGTGCCAGCAGTGAATCAGGGCATGGCTACACCTTC | CASSESGHGYTF
TRBJ2-1 | TRBV2 | many | TRBD2 | TGTGCCAGCACATCGGGACTAGCCTCCTACAATGAGCAGTTCTTC | CASTSGLASYNEQFF
TRBJ2-2 | TRBV5-6 | few | TRBD2 | TGTGCCAGCAGCTTGAGACTAGCGGGCGCCGGGGAGCTGTTTTTT | CASSLRLAGAGELFF
TRBJ1-1 | TRBV7-8 | few | NA | TGTGCCAGCACGCGTGCAGGGACAGCTTTCTTT | CASTRAGTAFF
TRBJ2-7 | TRBV19 | NA | TRBD2 | TGTGCCAGTAGTACCAGTGGCCTAGCGGGACGCGCCTACGAGCAGTACTTC | CASSTSGLAGRAYEQYF
TRBJ2-7 | TRBV6-2/TRBV6-3 | NA | TRBD2 | TGTGCCAGCAGCTTGGGACTAGCGGGGTACGAGCAGTGCTTC | CASSLGLAGYEQCF
TRBJ2-1 | TRBV29-1 | NA | TRBD2 | TGCAGCGTTGAATCCTCACTAGCGGGAGTCTACAATGAGCAGTTCTTC | CSVESSLAGVYNEQFF
TRBJ2-6 | TRBV28 | NA | TRBD2 | TGTGCCAGTAGTAGCTCCGGACTAGCATCTGGGGCCAACGTCCTGACTTTC | CASSSSGLASGANVLTF
TRBJ2-3 | TRBV4-1 | NA | TRBD2 | TGCGCCAGCAGCCCCGCTAGCGGGACCCGCACAGATACGCAGTATTTT | CASSPASGTRTDTQYF
TRBJ2-5 | TRBV7-9 | many | TRBD2 | TGTGCCAGCAGCTATACAGGAGCGGGGGAAGAGACCCAGTACTTC | CASSYTGAGEETQYF
TRBJ1-1 | TRBV5-1 | NA | NA | TGCGCCAGCAGCTCATCTTTGACAGGCTCGAACACTGAAGCTTTCTTT | CASSSSLTGSNTEAFF
TRBJ1-5 | TRBV28 | NA | NA | TGTGCCAGCAGGGAGGGGGGTAGTAGTCAGCCCCAGCATTTT | CASREGGSSQPQHF
TRBJ2-5 | TRBV6-1 | many | NA | TGTGCCAGCAGTGATGGTTCACTAGAGGGAGAGACCCAGTACTTC | CASSDGSLEGETQYF
TRBJ2-1 | TRBV4-1 | NA | TRBD2 | TGCGCCAGCATCAAGGGTAGCGGGTTCTACTCCTACAATGAGCAGTTCTTC | CASIKGSGFYSYNEQFF
TRBJ1-4 | TRBV28 | many | NA | TGTGCCAGCAGTTTAATGAGGAGAGAAAAACTGTTTTTT | CASSLMRREKLFF
TRBJ1-2 | TRBV20-1 | few | TRBD1 | TGCAGTGCTGTGGACAGGGGGCGCGGAGGCTACACCTTC | CSAVDRGRGGYTF